This T cell receptor beta chain emerged from a study of T-cell reconstitution after alpha-beta-depleted transplantation in children. Unique molecular identifiers were incorporated into the prepared TCRbeta library. TCRdb reanalysed the PCR reads using MiXCR and keeps one entry per CDR3 protein. This table holds around 480,000 distinct CDR3 sequences, 32% found once. The CDR3 has 20 residues. Germline V lookup: CDR1 GTSNPN, CDR2 SVGIG (reference sequence). V was pared by 0 bases and J by 6 bases, with 25 bases of the junction left unmatched. Specimen: PBMCs from the stem cell graft donor, collected from the stem cell graft. The rearrangement uses TRBV30 and TRBJ2-7; 8 positions match TRBD2. This clonotype was obtained from a human donor who donated a stem cell graft to a child with aplastic anemia. In DNA form, the CDR3 reads TGTGCCTGGAGTGTATATCTCGGATTTACTAGCGGACCCTTGTCGGGCGAGCAGTACTTC. This codes for CAWSVYLGFTSGPLSGEQYF.